Following are 4 T cell receptor beta chains from one sample sequenced in a study of early T cells in non-severe SARS-CoV-2 infection (dated by TCRdb to the early 2020s). Libraries were built with 5' RACE. The data were produced on a NextSeq 500. TCRdb redid the processing of the public reads, applying fastp at Q25 and MiXCR, and retained in-frame beta chains. Rows are combined by CDR3 protein, so each entry shows the most common genes and DNA. Here the sample has about 60,000 distinct CDR3 sequences; approximately 9.3% occur a single time. 8.6% of the sample is taken by the ten largest. What was sequenced was whole blood. The receptors were gathered from an adult who was a healthcare worker with PCR-confirmed SARS-CoV-2 infection or an uninfected control (not recorded which).

This clonotype was detected a few times. The chain links TRBV28 to TRBJ1-2; no clear D gene. Germline CDR1 reads MDHEN; CDR2 reads SYDVKM. Trimming shortened V by 2 bases and J by 7 bases, and 11 bases separated the two germline ends. The CDR3 runs to 13 residues. The CDR3 DNA is TGTGCCAGCAGTTTACCGGGGATGCTTGGCTACACCTTC. Amino acid sequence: CASSLPGMLGYTF.

The gene calls are TRBV6-2 or TRBV6-3 and TRBJ2-1; 8 bases are shared with TRBD2. This CDR3 is 16 amino acids long. The germline CDR1 and CDR2 sequences are MNHEY and SVGEGT. V lost 6 bases, J lost 3 bases, and 10 bases stayed unmatched. CDR3 loop: CASRPTGTSYYNEQFF. The CDR3 DNA reads TGTGCCAGCAGGCCTACCGGGACTAGTTACTACAATGAGCAGTTCTTC.

This clonotype was observed a handful of times. This chain links TRBV4-3 with TRBJ2-7; 11 positions agree with TRBD2. J gave up 6 bases and V 4 bases, and 20 bases lay outside the gene matches. The CDR3 covers 19 residues. CDR1 and CDR2 (germline): LGHNA, YSLEER. In DNA, the CDR3 is TGCGCCAGCAGCCTATCCAGGGCAGGGGTTACTAGCGGGAGAGCCGAGCAGTACTTC. Protein sequence: CASSLSRAGVTSGRAEQYF.

With respect to this clonotype: The junction differs from germline at one of its ends, possibly a read error. V and J are TRBV12-3 or TRBV12-4 and TRBJ2-4; D tentatively reads TRBD1 or TRBD2 (5 bases each). The CDR3 totals 16 residues. CDR3 protein: CTSSLWGSSTKNIQYF. In DNA form, the CDR3 reads TGTACCAGCAGCTTATGGGGGTCCAGCACCAAAAACATTCAGTACTTC.